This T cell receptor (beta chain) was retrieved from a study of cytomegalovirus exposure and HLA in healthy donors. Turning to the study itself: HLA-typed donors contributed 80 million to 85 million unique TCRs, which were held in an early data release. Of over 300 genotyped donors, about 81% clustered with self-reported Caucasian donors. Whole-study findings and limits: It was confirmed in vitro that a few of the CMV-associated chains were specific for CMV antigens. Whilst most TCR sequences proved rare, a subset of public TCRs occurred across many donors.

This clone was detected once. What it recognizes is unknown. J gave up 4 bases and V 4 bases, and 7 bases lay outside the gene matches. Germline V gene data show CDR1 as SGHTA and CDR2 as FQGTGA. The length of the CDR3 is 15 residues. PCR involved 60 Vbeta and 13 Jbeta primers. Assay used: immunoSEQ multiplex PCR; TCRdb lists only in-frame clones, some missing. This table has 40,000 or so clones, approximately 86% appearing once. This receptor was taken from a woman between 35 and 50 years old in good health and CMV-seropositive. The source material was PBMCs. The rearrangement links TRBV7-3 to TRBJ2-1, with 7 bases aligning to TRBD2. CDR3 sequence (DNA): TGTGCCAGCAGCTCACCCAACGGGAGGTACAATGAGCAGTTCTTC. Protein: CASSSPNGRYNEQFF.